This is a list of T cell receptor beta chains from one sample in a study of blood T cell repertoires in COVID-19. Only in-frame clones appear in the TCRdb table, and some are missing; sequencing was by immunoSEQ multiplex PCR. The table has more than 60,000 clones, 90% seen once; the top ten hold about 15%. Material for sequencing was peripheral blood. The source is a woman older than 75 with active or convalescent COVID-19. Each CDR3 is given with its conserved first and last residue. Fields, in order: J gene, D gene, clone size, V gene, CDR3 DNA, CDR3 protein. The D gene is left open where the match is weak. Rows may omit the clone size; those that give it use once, few, many or a size class.

J gene: TRBJ1-1
D gene: .
clone size: .
V gene: TRBV28
CDR3 DNA: TGTGCCAGCAGTTTACCAGTGAACACTGAAGCTTTCTTT
CDR3 protein: CASSLPVNTEAFF

J gene: TRBJ2-2
D gene: .
clone size: .
V gene: TRBV28
CDR3 DNA: TGTGCCAGCACCCCCCTGGGGGCCGGGAACACCGGGGAGCTGTTTTTT
CDR3 protein: CASTPLGAGNTGELFF

J gene: TRBJ1-2
D gene: TRBD1
clone size: .
V gene: TRBV6-5
CDR3 DNA: TGTGCCAGCAGACCCCGTGGACAGGGAAGGAATGGCTACACCTTC
CDR3 protein: CASRPRGQGRNGYTF

J gene: TRBJ2-1
D gene: .
clone size: .
V gene: TRBV6-6
CDR3 DNA: TGTGCCAGCAGTTACCCGGGGGATGAGCAGTTCTTC
CDR3 protein: CASSYPGDEQFF

J gene: TRBJ1-2
D gene: TRBD1
clone size: once
V gene: TRBV5-4
CDR3 DNA: TGTGCCAGCAGCGGGACAGGGATCTCGCATGGCTACACCTTC
CDR3 protein: CASSGTGISHGYTF

J gene: TRBJ2-7
D gene: .
clone size: .
V gene: TRBV18
CDR3 DNA: TGTGCCAGCTCACCATTCTCGGCAGGCGGGCCCTACGAGCAGTACTTC
CDR3 protein: CASSPFSAGGPYEQYF

J gene: TRBJ2-5
D gene: .
clone size: .
V gene: TRBV5-4
CDR3 DNA: TGTGCCAGCAGCGGTGGGTTCGGGGAGACCCAGTACTTC
CDR3 protein: CASSGGFGETQYF

J gene: TRBJ1-2
D gene: .
clone size: .
V gene: TRBV4-3
CDR3 DNA: TGCGCCAGCAGCCAAGGTCCCGCACGCGGGAGTAACTATGGCTACACCTTC
CDR3 protein: CASSQGPARGSNYGYTF

J gene: TRBJ1-3
D gene: .
clone size: .
V gene: TRBV19
CDR3 DNA: TGTGCCAGTAGACACCCCACCTCTGGAAACACCATATATTTT
CDR3 protein: CASRHPTSGNTIYF

J gene: TRBJ1-4
D gene: TRBD1
clone size: .
V gene: TRBV2
CDR3 DNA: TGTGCCAGCAGACCGGACAGGATTGAAGGTGAAAAACTGTTTTTT
CDR3 protein: CASRPDRIEGEKLFF

J gene: TRBJ1-4
D gene: .
clone size: .
V gene: TRBV28
CDR3 DNA: TGTGCCAGCAGTTTATCCCCGGTTGAAAAACTGTTTTTT
CDR3 protein: CASSLSPVEKLFF

J gene: TRBJ1-3
D gene: TRBD1
clone size: .
V gene: TRBV18
CDR3 DNA: TGTGCCAGCTCACCCGACGTAGGGACAGGTTCTGGAAACACCATATATTTT
CDR3 protein: CASSPDVGTGSGNTIYF

J gene: TRBJ2-3
D gene: .
clone size: .
V gene: TRBV30
CDR3 DNA: TGTGCCTGGAGAGACGGGGGTGCAGATACGCAGTATTTT
CDR3 protein: CAWRDGGADTQYF

J gene: TRBJ1-2
D gene: .
clone size: .
V gene: TRBV4-1
CDR3 DNA: TGCGCCAGCAGCCAAGGGGCTATTTCAGGGAACTATGGCTACACCTTC
CDR3 protein: CASSQGAISGNYGYTF

J gene: TRBJ1-2
D gene: .
clone size: .
V gene: TRBV28
CDR3 DNA: TGTGCCAGCAGTTTATCCGGGTATGGCTACACCTTC
CDR3 protein: CASSLSGYGYTF

J gene: TRBJ1-5
D gene: .
clone size: .
V gene: TRBV6-2/TRBV6-3
CDR3 DNA: TGTGCCAGCAGTTACTCGTACCAAGGGACACTAAATCAGCCCCAGCATTTT
CDR3 protein: CASSYSYQGTLNQPQHF

J gene: TRBJ1-1
D gene: .
clone size: .
V gene: TRBV11-2
CDR3 DNA: TGTGCCAGCAGGACCTTTCCCTCAGGGGCTGAAGCTTTCTTT
CDR3 protein: CASRTFPSGAEAFF

J gene: TRBJ2-3
D gene: TRBD1
clone size: .
V gene: TRBV7-2
CDR3 DNA: TGTGCCAGCAGCTTAGAGGGACAGGGGCGGGATACGCAGTATTTT
CDR3 protein: CASSLEGQGRDTQYF

J gene: TRBJ1-1
D gene: TRBD1
clone size: once
V gene: TRBV11-2
CDR3 DNA: TGTGCCAGCAGCTTACAGGGGGTCATCGGCACTGAAGCTTTCTTT
CDR3 protein: CASSLQGVIGTEAFF

J gene: TRBJ2-2
D gene: TRBD2
clone size: .
V gene: TRBV5-4
CDR3 DNA: TGTGCCAGCTCCGGGGAGGGGTACACCGGGGAGCTGTTTTTT
CDR3 protein: CASSGEGYTGELFF

J gene: TRBJ1-2
D gene: .
clone size: .
V gene: TRBV28
CDR3 DNA: TGTGCCAGCAGTTTCTTACAGCCTGGGGGGGCTTCGGGCTACACCTTC
CDR3 protein: CASSFLQPGGASGYTF

J gene: TRBJ2-3
D gene: TRBD1
clone size: .
V gene: TRBV24-1
CDR3 DNA: TGTGCCACCAGTGAGACACGCGGGACAGGAGGAGGGAATACGCAGTATTTT
CDR3 protein: CATSETRGTGGGNTQYF

J gene: TRBJ1-1
D gene: .
clone size: .
V gene: TRBV28
CDR3 DNA: TGTGCCAGCAGACTTAGTAGGAACACTGAAGCTTTCTTT
CDR3 protein: CASRLSRNTEAFF

J gene: TRBJ2-2
D gene: TRBD2
clone size: .
V gene: TRBV2
CDR3 DNA: TGTGCCAGCAGTTCCGGGACTAGCGGGGGGAAAACCGGGGAGCTGTTTTTT
CDR3 protein: CASSSGTSGGKTGELFF

J gene: TRBJ1-2
D gene: TRBD1
clone size: .
V gene: TRBV13
CDR3 DNA: TGTGCCAGCAGCTCCGTGGACAGGGCAGAGGGTAACTATGGCTACACCTTC
CDR3 protein: CASSSVDRAEGNYGYTF

J gene: TRBJ2-5
D gene: TRBD2
clone size: .
V gene: TRBV7-9
CDR3 DNA: TGTGCCAGCAGCCCATTGACTAGCGGGGGCCTCCAAGAGACCCAGTACTTC
CDR3 protein: CASSPLTSGGLQETQYF

J gene: TRBJ2-2
D gene: TRBD1
clone size: .
V gene: TRBV19
CDR3 DNA: TGTGCCAGTAGCGGACAGGGGATTAACACCGGGGAGCTGTTTTTT
CDR3 protein: CASSGQGINTGELFF

J gene: TRBJ2-2
D gene: .
clone size: .
V gene: TRBV6-2/TRBV6-3
CDR3 DNA: TGTGCCAGCAGTTACTCAACAGGGAACACCGGGGAGCTGTTTTTT
CDR3 protein: CASSYSTGNTGELFF

J gene: TRBJ2-1
D gene: .
clone size: .
V gene: TRBV6-6
CDR3 DNA: TGTGCCAGCAAAACCGGGACAAGTGGCTACAATGAGCAGTTCTTC
CDR3 protein: CASKTGTSGYNEQFF

J gene: TRBJ2-2
D gene: .
clone size: .
V gene: TRBV6-2/TRBV6-3
CDR3 DNA: TGTGCCAGCAGTTACAGAACCGACGGGGCCGGGGAGCTGTTTTTT
CDR3 protein: CASSYRTDGAGELFF

J gene: TRBJ2-3
D gene: TRBD2
clone size: .
V gene: TRBV13
CDR3 DNA: TGTGCCAGCAGCCTCCCGGCGGGGGGACCCAAGGATACGCAGTATTTT
CDR3 protein: CASSLPAGGPKDTQYF

J gene: TRBJ1-5
D gene: .
clone size: .
V gene: TRBV6-2/TRBV6-3
CDR3 DNA: TGTGCCAGCAGTTTACTCAGGGGCAATCAGCCCCAGCATTTT
CDR3 protein: CASSLLRGNQPQHF

J gene: TRBJ1-2
D gene: TRBD1
clone size: .
V gene: TRBV12-5
CDR3 DNA: TGTGCTAGTGGTTTGGTACTTGGACAGGGAAGGTATGGCTACACCTTC
CDR3 protein: CASGLVLGQGRYGYTF